Sequencing of this T cell receptor (beta chain) was carried out in a study of tissue T cells after allogeneic stem cell transplantation. Germline lookup yields CDR1 KGHTA and CDR2 FQNQQP. This CDR3 is built from 14 residues. This clone occurred a few times. The genes are named according to mouse. The CDR3 goes on 1 residue after the read ends, and that part is filled in from the germline J gene. CDR3 sequences, V/J genes, frequencies and template counts came from survey-depth TCRbeta sequencing. Assay: immunoSEQ multiplex PCR; the TCRdb copy retains only in-frame clones and omits some. This table holds some 8,300 clones, less than 55% found once. Regarding time point: mouse harvest day 7 after allogeneic transplant. The graft held 10^6 splenic CD5+ T cells and 10^7 T-cell-depleted bone marrow cells. Mice had MHC-mismatched B6 into BALB/c GVHD, sampled day 7 or 14.

The V gene is TRBV23, the J gene TRBJ2-3; TRBD1 is the table's D call and was not checked against the DNA. The sequencing sample was made of skin. This receptor was taken from a female BALB/c mouse given C57BL/6 T cells with graft-versus-host disease after an allogeneic hematopoietic cell transplant. The CDR3 bases that were read are TGCTCCAGCAGTGGACAGACTAGTGCAGAAACGCTGTAT. Translation gives CSSSGQTSAETLY. The complete CDR3 sequence is CSSSGQTSAETLYF.